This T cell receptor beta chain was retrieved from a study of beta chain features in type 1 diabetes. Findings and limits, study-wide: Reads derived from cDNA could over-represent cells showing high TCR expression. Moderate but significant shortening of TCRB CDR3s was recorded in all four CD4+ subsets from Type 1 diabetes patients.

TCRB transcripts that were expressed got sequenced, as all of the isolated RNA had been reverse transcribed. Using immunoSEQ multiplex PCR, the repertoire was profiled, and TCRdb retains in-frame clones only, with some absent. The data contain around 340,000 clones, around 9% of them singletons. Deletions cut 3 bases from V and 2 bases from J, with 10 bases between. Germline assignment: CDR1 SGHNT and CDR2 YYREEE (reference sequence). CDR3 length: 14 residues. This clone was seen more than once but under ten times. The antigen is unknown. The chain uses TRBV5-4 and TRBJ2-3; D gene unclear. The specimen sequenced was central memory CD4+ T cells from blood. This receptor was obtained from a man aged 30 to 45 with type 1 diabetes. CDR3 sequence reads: CASSSPPNTDTQYF. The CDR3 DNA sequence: TGTGCCAGCAGCTCACCTCCGAACACAGATACGCAGTATTTT.